This T cell receptor (beta chain) emerged from a study of blood T cell repertoires in COVID-19. The CDR3 contains 16 residues. Trimming took off 0 bases at V and 2 bases at J, with 11 bases between the two ends. Germline-derived CDR1 and CDR2 are SGDLS and YYNGEE. In the original workflow: By means of reference gene primer amplification, nucleated cell counts were estimated. Sequencing used immunoSEQ multiplex PCR; TCRdb keeps in-frame clones, though not all of them. The V and J calls and clone size are taken from that table; D and trimming were inferred from the DNA. The sample records 63,000 or so clones, 88% being singletons.

This TCR was recovered from a human donor in a cohort sampled during active COVID-19. V is TRBV9 and J is TRBJ1-4, with D possibly TRBD1 on 5 matching bases. The specimen sequenced was peripheral blood. CDR3 DNA: TGTGCCAGCAGCGTAGGTTTGGCAGGGACTAATGAAAAACTGTTTTTT. Translation gives CASSVGLAGTNEKLFF.